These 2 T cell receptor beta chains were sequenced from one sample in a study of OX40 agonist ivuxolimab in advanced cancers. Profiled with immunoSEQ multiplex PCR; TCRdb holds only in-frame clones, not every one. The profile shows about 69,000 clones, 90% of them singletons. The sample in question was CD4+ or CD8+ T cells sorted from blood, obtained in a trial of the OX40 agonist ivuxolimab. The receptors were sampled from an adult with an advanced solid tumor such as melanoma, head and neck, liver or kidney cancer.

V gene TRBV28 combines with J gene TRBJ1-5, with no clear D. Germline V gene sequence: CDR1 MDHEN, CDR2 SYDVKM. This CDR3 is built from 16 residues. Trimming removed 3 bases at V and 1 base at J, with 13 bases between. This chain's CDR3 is CASSFSAQPSNQPQHF. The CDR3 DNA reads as TGTGCCAGCAGTTTTAGTGCGCAGCCCAGCAATCAGCCCCAGCATTTT.

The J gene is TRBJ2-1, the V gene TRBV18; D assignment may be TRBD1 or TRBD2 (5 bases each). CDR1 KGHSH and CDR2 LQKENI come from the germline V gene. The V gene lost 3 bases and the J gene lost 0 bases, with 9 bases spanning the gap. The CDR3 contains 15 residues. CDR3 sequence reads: CASSPGTGSYNEQFF. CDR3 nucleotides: TGTGCCAGCTCACCCGGGACCGGCTCCTACAATGAGCAGTTCTTC.